This T cell receptor (beta chain) is from a study of blood T cell repertoires in COVID-19 (dated by TCRdb to about 2020). Turning to the overall study: Samples from collaborators originated in the United States, Italy and Spain and spanned both the acute and convalescent phases of COVID-19. The sample metadata nearly always contained a de-identified subject ID, COVID-19 status, age in years and sex. The samples were drawn from the first 160 participants of the ongoing ImmuneRACE study and from 1,254 subjects provided by 6 global collaborators. Deeply sampled blood TCRbeta repertoires from subjects exposed to, actively infected with, or recovered from COVID-19 were included in the dataset. The repertoires were released in a freely available public database intended as a resource for research on the immune response to SARS-CoV-2. HLA class I and class II types, where available, came from metadata supplied by the sample provider rather than from assay-based typing. The prospective study material was composed of cDNA or gDNA derived from T cells, B-cell-depleted T cells, or PBMCs.

At one collaborating source in Seattle, patients were enrolled during active infection and were followed longitudinally through the course of disease. Collaborating institutions collected whole blood in K2EDTA tubes following their own protocols. For TCRbeta analysis, collaborator samples were shipped as frozen whole blood, as isolated PBMCs, or as DNA extracted from either sample type. To note about this clone: The clone's antigen remains unknown. It has no much larger one-base neighbor in the sample; base qualities were not kept.

The immunoSEQ Assay, a bias-controlled multiplex PCR, was used to amplify TCRbeta CDR3 regions from genomic DNA. Processing in the source paper ran as follows. Nucleated cell counts per sample were estimated from amplification of reference gene primers within the assay. To quantify the absolute abundance of each unique TCRbeta CDR3 rearrangement, sequence reads were collapsed and filtered. For each sample, productive Simpson clonality was calculated as the square root of Simpson's diversity index across productive rearrangements. TCRdb took this table from immuneACCESS and kept in-frame rearrangements with V and J called. Such tables lack part of the clones; where checked against another copy, unresolved V genes explain under half of the gap, and the rest is unexplained. V and J calls and clone size are those listed in that table; D and trimming were worked out from the DNA. Across this sample there are some 300,000 clones, with approximately 86% seen only once. The biggest ten clones account for under 15% of the sample.

V is shortened by 1 base, J by 3 bases, and the region joining them spans 15 bases. CDR1 SGHTA and CDR2 FQGNSA are derived from the germline V gene. From its cysteine to its phenylalanine, the CDR3 spans 16 amino acids. Just the 48-base CDR3 DNA is kept, in frame starting at base 1. What the research found in general, with its limitations: How much clinical and demographic metadata was included differed by source and by participant, and the metadata was provided uncurated.

The sequence was obtained from a woman aged 65 to 85 with COVID-19, enrolled during active disease. Sequenced input: peripheral blood. This chain is built from TRBV7-2 and TRBJ2-5; the D gene is perhaps TRBD1, on 7 matching bases. The DNA is as follows: TGTGCCAGCAGCTTAGATTCTGGCAGGGGGGAAGAGACCCAGTACTTC. Translated, it reads CASSLDSGRGEETQYF. Supplemented by the reference TRBV7-2 and TRBJ2-5 proteins around the CDR3, the complete variable domain is GAGVSQSPSNKVTEKGKDVELRCDPISGHTALYWYRQSLGQGLEFLIYFQGNSAPDKSGLPSDRFSAERTGGSVSTLTIQRTQQEDSAVYLCASSLDSGRGEETQYFGPGTRLLVL.